The sequence of this T cell receptor (beta chain) was determined in a study of radiotherapy plus CTLA-4 blockade in lung cancer. Study-wide results and limits: Blood-borne expansion of tumor-derived TCR clones followed radiotherapy plus ipilimumab. Early blood T cell clone dynamics, with interferon-beta, were reported to best predict response.

Germline CDR1 reads SNHLY; CDR2 reads FYNNEI. The CDR3 contains 16 residues. V trimming: 4 bases; J trimming: 4 bases; junction bases outside the gene matches: 5. Sequenced by immunoSEQ multiplex PCR; TCRdb stores in-frame clones only, minus some. The sample contains approximately 82,000 clones, about 85% of which appear only once. It was focal radiation plus CTLA-4 blockade with ipilimumab that patients with chemo-refractory metastatic non-small-cell lung cancer received. With regard to this clone: Its antigen remains unknown.

This chain uses TRBV2 with TRBJ2-6; the match to TRBD1 covers 9 bases. The source was peripheral blood, collected from a patient treated with radiotherapy plus ipilimumab. This TCR derives from a human donor with non-small cell lung cancer that progressed on radiotherapy plus ipilimumab. The CDR3 DNA is TGTGCCAGCAGTGGAACAGGGGGCACCGGGGCCAACGTCCTGACTTTC. This translates into CASSGTGGTGANVLTF.